This TCR beta chain came from a study of blood T cell repertoires in COVID-19. Study-level information: Italy, Spain and the United States were the sources of the convalescent and acute COVID-19 samples. T cells, B-cell-depleted T cells, or PBMCs supplied cDNA or gDNA.

Those enrolled, adults aged 18 to 89 years, came from about two dozen US areas. The study assigned cohorts using participant-reported clinical history. Profiled with immunoSEQ multiplex PCR; TCRdb holds only in-frame clones, not every one. The table shows some 230,000 clones, with about four fifths occurring only once. The junction had 7 bases not matched to a gene; V was cut back by 6 bases and J by 2 bases. CDR1 and CDR2 (germline): LNHDA, SQIVND (reference sequence). The CDR3 consists of 14 residues. This sequence originates from a woman aged 40 to 55 with acute COVID-19. The sample was PBMCs or T cells enriched from blood (not recorded which). V gene TRBV19 combines with J gene TRBJ2-7, with 7 positions matching TRBD2. In DNA, the CDR3 is TGTGCCAGTAGCCCGCGAGGGAGGGCCTACGAGCAGTACTTC. This gives the protein CASSPRGRAYEQYF.